These T cell receptor beta chains were read from a single sample in a study of T-cell reconstitution after alpha-beta-depleted transplantation in children. A single record per CDR3 protein comes from TCRdb applying MiXCR to the PCR reads. The sample contains over 400,000 distinct CDR3 sequences, 43% of which appear only once. Sequences were derived from PBMCs, sampled before TCRalphabeta/CD19-depleted stem cell transplant. The source is a girl aged 2 to 9 with aplastic anemia, due to receive a stem cell transplant. Both conserved end residues are part of each CDR3. A D gene is named only where the DNA matches it firmly. Part of the rows lack a size; the others show once, few, many or a class for expanded clones.

>TRBJ1-1|TRBV7-9|.|.
CASSPTRLGEIAEAFF
TGTGCCAGCAGCCCGACCCGGCTGGGGGAAATCGCTGAAGCTTTCTTT
>TRBJ1-4|TRBV27|.|many
CASSTRAREKLFF
TGTGCCAGCAGTACCCGGGCCCGAGAAAAACTGTTTTTT
>TRBJ1-3|TRBV27|.|.
CASSRGGGNTIYF
TGTGCCAGCAGTAGAGGGGGAGGAAACACCATATATTTT
>TRBJ1-4|TRBV7-2|.|few
CASSPREGLNEKLFF
TGTGCCAGCAGCCCCCGTGAGGGTCTTAATGAAAAACTGTTTTTT
>TRBJ1-5|TRBV12-3/TRBV12-4|.|few
CASLRSGGVQPQHF
TGTGCCAGTCTCCGCTCAGGAGGAGTTCAGCCCCAGCATTTT
>TRBJ2-7|TRBV4-1|TRBD2|.
CASSQRGLAGAAYEQYF
TGCGCCAGCAGCCAACGCGGACTAGCGGGAGCCGCCTACGAGCAGTACTTC
>TRBJ1-6|TRBV6-5|.|.
CASSYRQGHSDSPLHF
TGTGCCAGCAGTTATCGGCAGGGTCATTCGGATTCACCCCTCCACTTT
>TRBJ2-7|TRBV19|.|.
CASSIGDGFYEQYF
TGTGCCAGTAGTATAGGGGACGGGTTCTACGAGCAGTACTTC
>TRBJ2-3|TRBV7-2|.|.
CASSLHGTFSTHTQYF
TGTGCCAGCAGCCTCCACGGGACTTTTTCGACCCATACGCAGTATTTT
>TRBJ2-3|TRBV20-1|.|.
CSARGTPDTQYF
TGCAGTGCTAGAGGTACCCCAGATACGCAGTATTTT
>TRBJ2-1|TRBV5-1|.|.
CASSLPSREQFF
TGCGCCAGCAGCCTACCGTCGAGGGAGCAGTTCTTC
>TRBJ1-2|TRBV5-3|.|few
CARSSPRTDDYGYTF
TGTGCCAGAAGCTCTCCCCGGACAGACGATTATGGCTACACCTTC
>TRBJ1-5|TRBV5-1|TRBD1|.
CASSAGQGAQPQHF
TGCGCCAGCAGCGCCGGACAGGGCGCTCAGCCCCAGCATTTT
>TRBJ2-7|TRBV20-1|.|.
CSASNPPRSNYEQYF
TGCAGTGCTAGTAACCCCCCCCGGTCCAACTACGAGCAGTACTTC
>TRBJ2-7|TRBV20-1|.|.
CSARPGAEQYF
TGCAGTGCTAGGCCAGGAGCCGAGCAGTACTTC
>TRBJ2-7|TRBV20-1|.|.
CSARVGHGLYEQYF
TGCAGTGCTAGAGTGGGACATGGCCTGTATGAGCAGTACTTC
>TRBJ2-5|TRBV29-1|TRBD2|many
CSVALTSGTLSGRETQYF
TGCAGCGTAGCCTTGACTAGCGGTACCTTATCGGGGAGAGAGACCCAGTACTTC
>TRBJ2-6|TRBV19|.|.
CASSMNGRGNSSGANVLTF
TGTGCCAGTAGTATGAATGGCAGGGGTAATTCCTCTGGGGCCAACGTCCTGACTTTC